The rows below give T cell receptor beta chains drawn from one sample of a study of cytomegalovirus exposure and HLA in healthy donors. Repertoires were generated with immunoSEQ multiplex PCR, while TCRdb's copy carries only in-frame clones and drops some. The sample records 150,000 to 200,000 clones, about 85% being singletons. What was sequenced was PBMCs. The receptor set was obtained from a man aged 18 to 29 in good health and CMV-seropositive. Both conserved end residues are part of each CDR3. A D gene is named only where the DNA matches it firmly. Clone size, where shown, is once, few, many, or a class for clones that have expanded.

d_call: TRBD2; j_call: TRBJ2-1; clone_size: NA; v_call: TRBV10-3; cdr3_length: 15; cdr3_aa: CAVQGGSGSPGEQFF; cdr3_nt: TGTGCCGTGCAGGGAGGGAGCGGGAGTCCGGGTGAGCAGTTCTTC
d_call: NA; j_call: TRBJ2-7; clone_size: NA; v_call: TRBV5-5; cdr3_length: 13; cdr3_aa: CASSLGDFYEQYF; cdr3_nt: TGTGCCAGCAGCTTGGGGGACTTCTACGAGCAGTACTTC
d_call: TRBD1; j_call: TRBJ2-7; clone_size: NA; v_call: TRBV4-1; cdr3_length: 15; cdr3_aa: CASSQGQGMVYEQYF; cdr3_nt: TGCGCCAGCAGCCAGGGACAGGGGATGGTCTACGAGCAGTACTTC
d_call: NA; j_call: TRBJ1-2; clone_size: NA; v_call: TRBV28; cdr3_length: 14; cdr3_aa: CASSPPGGGNGYTF; cdr3_nt: TGTGCCAGCAGTCCCCCCGGGGGGGGGAATGGCTACACCTTC
d_call: TRBD2; j_call: TRBJ2-5; clone_size: NA; v_call: TRBV19; cdr3_length: 16; cdr3_aa: CASSPPTGTSSETQYF; cdr3_nt: TGTGCCAGTAGCCCCCCGACCGGGACTAGCTCAGAGACCCAGTACTTC
d_call: TRBD1; j_call: TRBJ1-1; clone_size: NA; v_call: TRBV28; cdr3_length: 15; cdr3_aa: CASSHGGQGNTEAFF; cdr3_nt: TGTGCCAGCAGTCACGGGGGACAGGGGAACACTGAAGCTTTCTTT
d_call: NA; j_call: TRBJ1-1; clone_size: NA; v_call: TRBV28; cdr3_length: 14; cdr3_aa: CASSLSQLNTEAFF; cdr3_nt: TGTGCCAGCAGTTTATCACAGTTGAACACTGAAGCTTTCTTT
d_call: TRBD1; j_call: TRBJ1-2; clone_size: NA; v_call: TRBV28; cdr3_length: 16; cdr3_aa: CASSRGQGGLFDGYTF; cdr3_nt: TGTGCCAGCAGTCGCGGACAGGGGGGGTTGTTCGATGGCTACACCTTC
d_call: TRBD1; j_call: TRBJ1-1; clone_size: NA; v_call: TRBV2; cdr3_length: 13; cdr3_aa: CASSPLGQPKAFF; cdr3_nt: TGTGCCAGCAGCCCTCTGGGACAGCCAAAAGCTTTCTTT
d_call: NA; j_call: TRBJ2-3; clone_size: NA; v_call: TRBV9; cdr3_length: 14; cdr3_aa: CASSLRSGTDTQYF; cdr3_nt: TGTGCCAGCAGCCTTAGGAGCGGCACAGATACGCAGTATTTT
d_call: NA; j_call: TRBJ2-5; clone_size: NA; v_call: TRBV6-6; cdr3_length: 14; cdr3_aa: CASSPGLDQETQYF; cdr3_nt: TGTGCCAGCAGCCCCGGACTTGACCAAGAGACCCAGTACTTC
d_call: NA; j_call: TRBJ2-2; clone_size: NA; v_call: TRBV9; cdr3_length: 15; cdr3_aa: CASSVGAGTGGELFF; cdr3_nt: TGTGCCAGCAGCGTAGGTGCGGGAACGGGCGGGGAGCTGTTTTTT
d_call: NA; j_call: TRBJ1-1; clone_size: NA; v_call: TRBV20-1; cdr3_length: 11; cdr3_aa: CSASQAWEAFF; cdr3_nt: TGCAGTGCTAGCCAGGCGTGGGAAGCTTTCTTT
d_call: NA; j_call: TRBJ1-3; clone_size: NA; v_call: TRBV7-6; cdr3_length: 12; cdr3_aa: CASSPEGNTIYF; cdr3_nt: TGTGCCAGCAGCCCAGAAGGAAACACCATATATTTT
d_call: TRBD2; j_call: TRBJ2-1; clone_size: NA; v_call: TRBV14; cdr3_length: 13; cdr3_aa: CASSLAGAYEQFF; cdr3_nt: TGTGCCAGCAGCTTAGCGGGAGCCTATGAGCAGTTCTTC
d_call: NA; j_call: TRBJ1-3; clone_size: NA; v_call: TRBV4-2; cdr3_length: 16; cdr3_aa: CASSQEGQISGNTIYF; cdr3_nt: TGTGCCAGCAGCCAAGAAGGACAGATCTCTGGAAACACCATATATTTT
d_call: TRBD1; j_call: TRBJ2-7; clone_size: NA; v_call: TRBV6-6; cdr3_length: 15; cdr3_aa: CASRTGAGGDYEQYF; cdr3_nt: TGTGCCAGCAGGACAGGGGCGGGTGGGGACTACGAGCAGTACTTC
d_call: NA; j_call: TRBJ2-7; clone_size: NA; v_call: TRBV2; cdr3_length: 12; cdr3_aa: CASSMTIYEQYF; cdr3_nt: TGTGCCAGCAGCATGACTATCTACGAGCAGTACTTC
d_call: NA; j_call: TRBJ2-1; clone_size: NA; v_call: TRBV5-1; cdr3_length: 16; cdr3_aa: CASSGGTSAIGNEQFF; cdr3_nt: TGCGCCAGCAGCGGCGGGACTTCCGCAATCGGCAATGAGCAGTTCTTC
d_call: TRBD1; j_call: TRBJ2-3; clone_size: NA; v_call: TRBV7-3; cdr3_length: 16; cdr3_aa: CASSSDRGIGTDTQYF; cdr3_nt: TGTGCCAGCAGCTCGGACAGGGGGATCGGCACAGATACGCAGTATTTT
d_call: NA; j_call: TRBJ1-1; clone_size: NA; v_call: TRBV7-9; cdr3_length: 14; cdr3_aa: CASSLEFGDTEAFF; cdr3_nt: TGTGCCAGCAGCTTAGAGTTCGGGGACACTGAAGCTTTCTTT
d_call: TRBD1; j_call: TRBJ2-1; clone_size: NA; v_call: TRBV27; cdr3_length: 17; cdr3_aa: CASSPQTGGISYNEQFF; cdr3_nt: TGTGCCAGCAGTCCACAGACAGGGGGAATCTCCTACAATGAGCAGTTCTTC
d_call: TRBD1; j_call: TRBJ1-4; clone_size: NA; v_call: TRBV7-9; cdr3_length: 17; cdr3_aa: CASSPSPGTGLGEKLFF; cdr3_nt: TGTGCCAGCAGCCCGAGTCCCGGGACAGGGTTGGGGGAAAAACTGTTTTTT
d_call: NA; j_call: TRBJ2-1; clone_size: NA; v_call: TRBV5-6; cdr3_length: 13; cdr3_aa: CASSLAPSNEQFF; cdr3_nt: TGTGCCAGCAGCTTGGCCCCGAGTAATGAGCAGTTCTTC
d_call: NA; j_call: TRBJ2-6; clone_size: NA; v_call: TRBV5-1; cdr3_length: 14; cdr3_aa: CASSSSSGANVLTF; cdr3_nt: TGCGCCAGCAGCTCCTCCTCTGGGGCCAACGTCCTGACTTTC
d_call: NA; j_call: TRBJ2-3; clone_size: NA; v_call: TRBV19; cdr3_length: 14; cdr3_aa: CASSPDRWADTQYF; cdr3_nt: TGTGCCAGTAGTCCCGACAGGTGGGCAGATACGCAGTATTTT
d_call: TRBD1; j_call: TRBJ1-5; clone_size: few; v_call: TRBV6-1; cdr3_length: 15; cdr3_aa: CASSEGGGRNQPQHF; cdr3_nt: TGTGCCAGCAGTGAAGGAGGGGGCCGCAATCAGCCCCAGCATTTT
d_call: NA; j_call: TRBJ2-7; clone_size: NA; v_call: TRBV29-1; cdr3_length: 12; cdr3_aa: CSVEVVGRKQYF; cdr3_nt: TGCAGCGTTGAGGTCGTGGGGCGAAAGCAGTACTTC
d_call: TRBD1; j_call: TRBJ1-5; clone_size: NA; v_call: TRBV27; cdr3_length: 20; cdr3_aa: CASRLVWRGQGPYSNQPQHF; cdr3_nt: TGTGCCAGCAGGCTTGTGTGGAGGGGACAGGGGCCGTATAGCAATCAGCCCCAGCATTTT
d_call: TRBD2; j_call: TRBJ2-5; clone_size: NA; v_call: TRBV6-5; cdr3_length: 15; cdr3_aa: CASSLTSGRRETQYF; cdr3_nt: TGTGCCAGCAGTTTGACTAGCGGGAGACGAGAGACCCAGTACTTC
d_call: NA; j_call: TRBJ1-1; clone_size: NA; v_call: TRBV27; cdr3_length: 13; cdr3_aa: CASKWDTNTEAFF; cdr3_nt: TGTGCCAGCAAATGGGACACCAACACTGAAGCTTTCTTT
d_call: NA; j_call: TRBJ1-1; clone_size: NA; v_call: TRBV7-9; cdr3_length: 14; cdr3_aa: CASSFLGVNTEAFF; cdr3_nt: TGTGCCAGCAGCTTTCTCGGGGTGAACACTGAAGCTTTCTTT
d_call: NA; j_call: TRBJ2-7; clone_size: NA; v_call: TRBV5-4; cdr3_length: 15; cdr3_aa: CASSWGGTGTYEQYF; cdr3_nt: TGTGCCAGCAGCTGGGGGGGGACAGGTACCTACGAGCAGTACTTC
d_call: TRBD1; j_call: TRBJ1-2; clone_size: NA; v_call: TRBV7-2; cdr3_length: 16; cdr3_aa: CASSTPLQGARQGYTF; cdr3_nt: TGTGCCAGCAGCACACCCTTACAGGGGGCGCGGCAAGGCTACACCTTC
d_call: TRBD1; j_call: TRBJ1-6; clone_size: NA; v_call: TRBV27; cdr3_length: 16; cdr3_aa: CASSLSAGGLNSPLHF; cdr3_nt: TGTGCCAGCAGTTTGTCTGCAGGGGGCCTCAATTCACCCCTCCACTTT
d_call: NA; j_call: TRBJ1-6; clone_size: few; v_call: TRBV11-2; cdr3_length: 14; cdr3_aa: CASTQGTRNSPLHF; cdr3_nt: TGTGCCAGCACCCAGGGGACCAGGAATTCACCCCTCCACTTT
d_call: NA; j_call: TRBJ2-2; clone_size: NA; v_call: TRBV27; cdr3_length: 13; cdr3_aa: CASRGRGSGELFF; cdr3_nt: TGTGCCAGCAGAGGGAGGGGGTCCGGGGAGCTGTTTTTT
d_call: TRBD1; j_call: TRBJ2-1; clone_size: NA; v_call: TRBV5-1; cdr3_length: 15; cdr3_aa: CASSTGQGRLNEQFF; cdr3_nt: TGCGCCAGCAGCACCGGACAGGGGAGGTTGAATGAGCAGTTCTTC
d_call: TRBD1; j_call: TRBJ2-7; clone_size: NA; v_call: TRBV5-4; cdr3_length: 14; cdr3_aa: CASSLGQGMDEQYF; cdr3_nt: TGTGCCAGCAGCTTGGGACAGGGGATGGACGAGCAGTACTTC
d_call: NA; j_call: TRBJ1-2; clone_size: once; v_call: TRBV18; cdr3_length: 16; cdr3_aa: CASSPGLGGKVNGYTF; cdr3_nt: TGTGCCAGCTCACCAGGCCTAGGAGGAAAGGTCAATGGCTACACCTTC
d_call: TRBD1; j_call: TRBJ2-7; clone_size: once; v_call: TRBV5-1; cdr3_length: 17; cdr3_aa: CASSAQPRGTGGYEQYF; cdr3_nt: TGCGCCAGCAGCGCTCAACCACGGGGAACAGGGGGCTACGAGCAGTACTTC
d_call: TRBD1; j_call: TRBJ2-1; clone_size: once; v_call: TRBV11-3; cdr3_length: 15; cdr3_aa: CASSLGDRDYNEQFF; cdr3_nt: TGTGCCAGCAGCTTAGGGGACAGGGACTACAATGAGCAGTTCTTC
d_call: TRBD2; j_call: TRBJ2-1; clone_size: NA; v_call: TRBV6-5; cdr3_length: 15; cdr3_aa: CASSPWTSVLDEQFF; cdr3_nt: TGTGCCAGCAGTCCCTGGACTAGCGTCTTGGATGAGCAGTTCTTC